Presented here are 8 T cell receptor beta chains from one specimen sequenced in a study of blood T cell repertoires in COVID-19. Data came from immunoSEQ multiplex PCR; TCRdb stores just in-frame clones and leaves some out. The sample carries about 140,000 clones, around 73% recorded once. Input material: peripheral blood. These receptors all come from a man aged 55 to 70 who had recovered from COVID-19.

This sequence joins TRBV7-9 and TRBJ2-3, with a tentative D call TRBD2 (5 bases). V shed 11 bases and J shed 3 bases, with 15 bases lying between them. CDR1 and CDR2 (germline): SEHNR, FQNEAQ (reference sequence). There are 13 residues in the CDR3. CDR3 in amino acids: CAASITGTDTQYF. CDR3 in DNA: TGTGCCGCCTCCATCACGGGAACAGATACGCAGTATTTT.

V usage is TRBV7-2 and J usage is TRBJ1-1, with D tentatively TRBD1 (5 bases). CDR3 length: 13 residues. V lost 4 bases to trimming and J lost 7 bases, with 13 bases between them. Germline CDR1 and CDR2: SGHTA and FQGNSA. The CDR3 here is CASSSGTGVEAFF. The CDR3 DNA follows: TGTGCCAGCAGCTCTGGGACGGGAGTTGAAGCTTTCTTT. Full variable domain (missing parts from reference TRBV7-2 and TRBJ1-1): GAGVSQSPSNKVTEKGKDVELRCDPISGHTALYWYRQSLGQGLEFLIYFQGNSAPDKSGLPSDRFSAERTGGSVSTLTIQRTQQEDSAVYLCASSSGTGVEAFFGQGTRLTVV.

The table lists this clone with a count of one. The chain couples TRBV6-2 or TRBV6-3 to TRBJ1-6; possibly TRBD1 for D (5 bases). CDR1 is MNHEY and CDR2 is SVGEGT in the germline V gene. This CDR3 spans 14 amino acids. V lost 5 bases to trimming and J lost 10 bases, with 15 bases between them. CDR3 nucleotides: TGTGCCAGCAGTCCCCGGGGGTCCAAGTCACCCCTCCACTTT. It translates to CASSPRGSKSPLHF.

This sequence joins TRBV7-6 and TRBJ1-6; D is uncertain. Germline values: CDR1 SGHVS, CDR2 FNYEAQ. The germline V and J ends were trimmed by 3 bases and 9 bases, with 12 bases remaining between them. The CDR3 contains 14 residues. This CDR3 reads CASSLEDGGSPLHF. CDR3 in DNA: TGTGCCAGCAGCTTGGAGGACGGTGGTTCACCCCTCCACTTT.

This chain joins TRBV4-3 and TRBJ1-2; D uncertain. The ends were cut back, 1 base at V and 8 bases at J, with 26 bases in the middle. The V gene's germline CDR1 is LGHNA and CDR2 YSLEER. This CDR3 is 18 amino acids long. The CDR3 DNA reads as TGCGCCAGCAGCCAAGGACAAAGGGAGGGAACTAGTTACGGGGGCTACACCTTC. This translates into CASSQGQREGTSYGGYTF.

This clone was found once. This chain connects TRBV4-3 to TRBJ2-2; TRBD2 matches at 8 bases. The CDR3 is 16 amino acids. J lost 7 bases, V lost 0 bases, and 7 bases had no gene match. Germline V lookup: CDR1 LGHNA, CDR2 YSLEER. CDR3 sequence reads: CASSQDAGGSHGELFF. The CDR3 bases are TGCGCCAGCAGCCAAGATGCGGGGGGATCCCACGGGGAGCTGTTTTTT.

This clone was found a few times. The gene calls are TRBV7-2 and TRBJ2-7, with 10 bases identical to TRBD1. The CDR3 is 13 amino acids. The germline gives CDR1 SGHTA, CDR2 FQGNSA. V was clipped by 8 bases and J by 5 bases; unmatched bases: 6. This chain's CDR3 is CASGGTGVNEQYF. The CDR3 coding sequence is TGTGCCAGCGGCGGGACAGGGGTCAACGAGCAGTACTTC. Full variable domain (outside the CDR3, taken from reference TRBV7-2 and TRBJ2-7): GAGVSQSPSNKVTEKGKDVELRCDPISGHTALYWYRQSLGQGLEFLIYFQGNSAPDKSGLPSDRFSAERTGGSVSTLTIQRTQQEDSAVYLCASGGTGVNEQYFGPGTRLTVT.

The V call is TRBV19, the J call TRBJ1-5; D might be TRBD1 (6 bases). The CDR3 is 15 amino acids. Germline V CDR1 and CDR2: LNHDA, SQIVND (reference sequence). V shed 7 bases and J shed 3 bases, with 16 bases lying between them. The CDR3 loop is CASTPTGQLNQPQHF. CDR3 DNA sequence: TGTGCCAGTACCCCCACCGGACAGCTCAATCAGCCCCAGCATTTT.